This entry describes one T cell receptor beta chain. What it binds is not known. Other nucleotide sequences from this sample produce the same CDR3. Clones were sequenced by immunoSEQ multiplex PCR, and TCRdb holds only the in-frame ones, with some missing. Of 2 million to 2.5 million clones listed, 90% to 97% are singletons. This record belongs to a study of shared clonotypes between healthy human individuals. In the study overall: Each donor's CD4 naive and CD4 memory cells filled three plates apiece, CD8 naive two, and CD8 memory one.

General study results and limits: Among the subsets, naive ones generally showed larger estimated richness than memory ones.

The germline gives CDR1 KGHSH, CDR2 LQKENI. The CDR3 runs 14 residues. Unmatched junction bases numbered 5, after V lost 6 bases and J lost 3 bases. The chain links TRBV18 to TRBJ1-5; 7 bases are shared with TRBD1. The TCR originated in a man between 18 and 35 years old in good health. Sequenced: naive CD4+ T cells sorted from blood. Subset in this sample: CD45RA+ positively selected. The CDR3 is CASSPGQTNQPQHF. The CDR3 nucleotides are TGTGCCAGCTCCCCGGGACAGACCAATCAGCCCCAGCATTTT.